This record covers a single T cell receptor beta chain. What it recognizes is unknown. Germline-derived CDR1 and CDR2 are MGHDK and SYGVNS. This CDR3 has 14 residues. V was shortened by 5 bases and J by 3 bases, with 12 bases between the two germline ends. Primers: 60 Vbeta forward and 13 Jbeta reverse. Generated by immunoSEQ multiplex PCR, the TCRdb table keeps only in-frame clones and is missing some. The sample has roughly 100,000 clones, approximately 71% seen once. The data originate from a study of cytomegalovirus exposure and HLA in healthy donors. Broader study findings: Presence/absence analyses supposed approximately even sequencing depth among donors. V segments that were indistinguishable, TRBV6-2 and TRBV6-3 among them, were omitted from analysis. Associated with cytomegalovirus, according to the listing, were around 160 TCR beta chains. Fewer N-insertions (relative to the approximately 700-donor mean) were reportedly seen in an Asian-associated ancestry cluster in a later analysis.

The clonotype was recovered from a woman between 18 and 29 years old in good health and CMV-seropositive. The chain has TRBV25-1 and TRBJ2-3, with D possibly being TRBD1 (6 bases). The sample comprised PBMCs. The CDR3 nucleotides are TGTGCCAGCAGTCGACAGGCAAAAACAGATACGCAGTATTTT. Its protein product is CASSRQAKTDTQYF.